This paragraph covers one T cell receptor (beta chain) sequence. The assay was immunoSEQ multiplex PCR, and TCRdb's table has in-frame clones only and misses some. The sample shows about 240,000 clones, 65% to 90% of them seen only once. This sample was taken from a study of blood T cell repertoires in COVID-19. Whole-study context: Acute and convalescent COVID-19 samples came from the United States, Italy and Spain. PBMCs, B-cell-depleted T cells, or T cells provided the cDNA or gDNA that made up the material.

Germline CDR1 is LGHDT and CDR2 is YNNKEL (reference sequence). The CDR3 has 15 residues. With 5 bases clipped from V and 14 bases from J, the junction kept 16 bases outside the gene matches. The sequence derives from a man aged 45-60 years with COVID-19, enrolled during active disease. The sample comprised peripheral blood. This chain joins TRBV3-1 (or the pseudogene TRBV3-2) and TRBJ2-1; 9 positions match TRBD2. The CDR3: CASSSIAGALGSKFF. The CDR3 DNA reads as TGTGCCAGCAGCTCAATAGCGGGGGCCCTAGGTTCCAAGTTCTTC.